The 26 T cell receptor beta chains given below trace back to one sample, sequenced in a study of blood T cell repertoires in COVID-19. Produced via immunoSEQ multiplex PCR; TCRdb's table is partial and in-frame only. The sample shows 200,000 to 300,000 clones, 75% to 90% of them seen only once. Specimen: peripheral blood. The source of these receptors is a woman aged 30 to 39 who had recovered from COVID-19.

This clone was observed once. The chain employs TRBV19 and TRBJ1-6; no reliable D call. Germline CDR1 reads LNHDA; CDR2 reads SQIVND (reference sequence). CDR3 length: 18 residues. The ends were cut back, 3 bases at V and 0 bases at J, with 15 bases in the middle. CDR3 bases: TGTGCCAGTAGTATGGAGAGGGAAGTAAGCTCCTATAATTCACCCCTCCACTTT. Translating gives CASSMEREVSSYNSPLHF.

The CDR3 DNA sequence: TGCGCCAGCAGCTTGGTGGCGGGATCTGGAAACACCATATATTTT. The encoded protein is CASSLVAGSGNTIYF. This rearrangement joins TRBV5-1 to TRBJ1-3; no definite D call. V lost 0 bases, J lost 1 base, and 8 bases lay in between. The germline V gene encodes CDR1 SGHRS and CDR2 YFSETQ. The CDR3 length is 15 residues.

The chain recombines TRBV6-2 or TRBV6-3 with TRBJ2-7; D might be TRBD2 (6 bases). Germline lookup yields CDR1 MNHEY and CDR2 SVGEGT. The V end was cut by 4 bases, the J end by 2 bases, with 18 bases between. The CDR3 runs to 16 residues. CDR3 sequence: CASSSPGGSKTYEQYF. In DNA form, the CDR3 reads TGTGCCAGCAGTTCCCCAGGAGGGAGCAAAACCTACGAGCAGTACTTC.

This clone appeared a few times. The CDR3 DNA reads TGCGCCAGCAGCCTTTTAGGGACAGGGGATTCACCCCTCCACTTT. This encodes CASSLLGTGDSPLHF. V usage is TRBV4-1 and J usage is TRBJ1-6; 10 bases align to TRBD1. CDR3 length: 15 residues. Germline trimming cut 4 bases from V and 8 bases from J; bases unmatched to any gene: 5. CDR1 and CDR2 (germline): MGHRA, YSYEKL.

The rearrangement uses TRBV5-6 and TRBJ2-7; no reliable D call. The CDR3 runs to 14 residues. Trimming cost V 4 bases and J 5 bases, with 16 bases left between them. The germline CDR1 and CDR2 sequences are SGHDT and YYEEEE. The CDR3 coding sequence is TGTGCCAGCAGCAGCAGGCACGTTAACGACGAGCAGTACTTC. This sequence encodes CASSSRHVNDEQYF. Filled out from reference TRBV5-6 and TRBJ2-7, the complete variable domain reads DAGVTQSPTHLIKTRGQQVTLRCSPKSGHDTVSWYQQALGQGPQFIFQYYEEEERQRGNFPDRFSGHQFPNYSSELNVNALLLGDSALYLCASSSRHVNDEQYFGPGTRLTVT.

This clone was detected once. This chain uses TRBV5-4 with TRBJ2-3; TRBD2 agrees at 10 bases. V lost 3 bases, J lost 8 bases, and 12 bases stayed unmatched. CDR3 length: 16 amino acids. The germline V gene encodes CDR1 SGHNT and CDR2 YYREEE (reference sequence). The DNA for the CDR3 is TGTGCCAGCAGCTCCGAGGCTAGCGGGGGTATCGGTACGCAGTATTTT. This translates into CASSSEASGGIGTQYF.

The chain carries TRBV4-1 and TRBJ1-3; D gene uncertain. CDR3 size: 16 residues. Trimming took 0 bases from V and 3 from J, leaving 12 bases between them. Germline CDR1 reads MGHRA; CDR2 reads YSYEKL. For the CDR3, the DNA is TGCGCCAGCAGCCAAGATAGAGGGTATGGTGGAAACACCATATATTTT. Amino acids: CASSQDRGYGGNTIYF.

The chain has TRBV5-1 and TRBJ1-2; D gene unclear. Germline CDR1 and CDR2: SGHRS and YFSETQ. V was clipped by 2 bases and J by 1 base, with 9 bases between them. This CDR3 is 14 amino acids long. The DNA of the CDR3 is TGCGCCAGCAGCTTTGGAGGCCTTAACTATGGCTACACCTTC. Residues: CASSFGGLNYGYTF.

The chain has TRBV4-1 and TRBJ2-5; D not resolved. CDR1 and CDR2 (germline): MGHRA, YSYEKL. There are 14 residues in the CDR3. V was clipped by 0 bases and J by 5 bases, with 10 bases between them. CDR3 in amino acids: CASSQDRWWETQYF. The DNA for the CDR3 is TGCGCCAGCAGCCAAGACAGGTGGTGGGAGACCCAGTACTTC.

V usage is TRBV19 and J usage is TRBJ1-1, with 10 bases fitting TRBD1. The CDR3 loop spans 16 amino acids. J was trimmed by 5 bases and V by 4 bases; bases with no gene match: 10. The germline V gene encodes CDR1 LNHDA and CDR2 SQIVND (reference sequence). Here the CDR3 DNA reads TGTGCCAGTAGTAATGCCGGGACAGGGGAGGGGACTGAAGCTTTCTTT. It codes for CASSNAGTGEGTEAFF.

The chain couples TRBV7-2 to TRBJ1-4; 8 positions agree with TRBD1. Germline V lookup: CDR1 SGHTA, CDR2 FQGNSA. Losses at the gene ends were 5 bases for V and 4 bases for J; bases not matched to a gene: 9. The CDR3 runs 16 residues. CDR3 DNA sequence: TGTGCCAGCAGCCCGAGGACAGGGAATATTAATGAAAAACTGTTTTTT. Amino acid sequence: CASSPRTGNINEKLFF.

This rearrangement joins TRBV5-5 to TRBJ2-7; D gene uncertain. Germline V gene sequence: CDR1 SGHKS, CDR2 YYEKEE (reference sequence). The CDR3 spans 14 residues. With 0 bases removed from V and 2 bases from J, the gap between germline ends came to 9 bases. The CDR3 DNA sequence: TGTGCCAGCAGCTTGGACGTCAGAACCTACGAGCAGTACTTC. Translation gives CASSLDVRTYEQYF.

J is TRBJ1-2 and V is TRBV5-4; possible D gene TRBD1, 5 bases. Germline V gives CDR1 SGHNT, CDR2 YYREEE (reference sequence). The CDR3 totals 13 residues. The V end lost 4 bases, the J end lost 6 bases, and 13 bases lay between the germline ends. The CDR3, as DNA: TGTGCCAGCAGCATAGACAGAAAAGATGGCTACACCTTC. It encodes CASSIDRKDGYTF.

J is TRBJ2-5 and V is TRBV6-2 or TRBV6-3; 8 bases line up with TRBD2. Germline CDR1 reads MNHEY; CDR2 reads SVGEGT. This CDR3 spans 16 amino acids. J gave up 1 base and V 2 bases, and 6 bases lay outside the gene matches. The CDR3 DNA is TGTGCCAGCAGTTACACAGCGGGGGCGCCCCAAGAGACCCAGTACTTC. Protein: CASSYTAGAPQETQYF.

The V call is TRBV5-1, the J call TRBJ2-5; 10 bases match TRBD2. CDR1 and CDR2 from the germline V gene are SGHRS and YFSETQ. This CDR3 comprises 14 residues. The V and J ends lost 5 bases and 4 bases, in that order; junction bases with no gene match: 5. This CDR3 is CASRPSSGGETQYF. DNA of the CDR3: TGCGCCAGCAGGCCCTCTAGCGGGGGAGAGACCCAGTACTTC.

The V call is TRBV2, the J call TRBJ2-1; possible D gene TRBD2, 6 bases. The CDR3 runs 11 residues. The V and J ends lost 7 bases and 11 bases respectively, with 12 bases between them. From germline, CDR1 is SNHLY and CDR2 FYNNEI. CDR3 in amino acids: CASNTGLKQFF. The CDR3 DNA follows: TGTGCCAGCAATACAGGACTAAAGCAGTTCTTC.

V is TRBV5-1 and J is TRBJ2-3; a weak D match, TRBD1 (6 bases). The CDR3 sequence is 15 residues long. In germline, CDR1 is SGHRS, CDR2 YFSETQ. Deletions cut 0 bases from V and 7 bases from J, with 15 bases between. The CDR3 sequence: CASSLGQAGLNTQYF. In DNA form, the CDR3 reads TGCGCCAGCAGCTTGGGACAGGCGGGTCTTAATACGCAGTATTTT.

This chain uses TRBV4-1 with TRBJ2-4, with D possibly TRBD2 on 5 matching bases. V was cut by 3 bases and J by 1 base, with 10 bases left in between. There are 15 residues in the CDR3. The germline V gene has CDR1 MGHRA and CDR2 YSYEKL. The DNA of the CDR3 is TGCGCCAGCAGCCAGGGAGTATTGGCCAAAAACATTCAGTACTTC. It translates to CASSQGVLAKNIQYF.

This clone has only a few counts. This sequence joins TRBV7-6 and TRBJ1-5; D remains unclear. Trimming took off 1 base at V and 4 bases at J, with 11 bases between the two ends. CDR3 length: 15 amino acids. The germline CDR1 and CDR2 sequences are SGHVS and FNYEAQ. CDR3 region: CASSLEEGFNQPQHF. Written as DNA, the CDR3 is TGTGCCAGCAGCTTAGAGGAGGGTTTTAATCAGCCCCAGCATTTT.

The genes are TRBV9 and TRBJ2-5; 11 bases are a match to TRBD2. This CDR3 contains 15 residues. V gave up 1 base and J gave up 5 bases; unmatched junction bases: 4. Looked up from germline, CDR1 is SGDLS and CDR2 is YYNGEE. The CDR3 DNA reads as TGTGCCAGCAGCGTATCGACTAGCGGGGTTGAGACCCAGTACTTC. Translating it yields CASSVSTSGVETQYF.

V and J are TRBV6-6 and TRBJ2-7; 10 bases match TRBD1. The trim removed 5 bases at V and 3 bases at J, leaving 4 bases unmatched. Germline assignment: CDR1 MNHNY and CDR2 SVGAGI (reference sequence). The CDR3 spans 14 residues. The CDR3 nucleotides read TGTGCCAGCAGTCCGGGACAGGGGATCTACGAGCAGTACTTC. It encodes CASSPGQGIYEQYF.

V gene TRBV6-5 combines with J gene TRBJ1-4; 7 positions match TRBD1. The CDR3 runs 14 residues. Unmatched junction bases numbered 3, after V lost 4 bases and J lost 4 bases. Germline CDR1 MNHEY, CDR2 SVGAGI. The DNA for the CDR3 is TGTGCCAGCAGTTCGGGACAGAATAATGAAAAACTGTTTTTT. Translating gives CASSSGQNNEKLFF.

J is TRBJ2-3 and V is TRBV2; 9 bases match TRBD2. CDR1 is SNHLY, CDR2 FYNNEI, per germline. The CDR3 covers 16 residues. The V and J ends lost 2 bases and 0 bases, in that order; junction bases with no gene match: 3. CDR3 sequence (DNA): TGTGCCAGCAGTGAATGGCGGGGGGGCAGCACAGATACGCAGTATTTT. This sequence encodes CASSEWRGGSTDTQYF.

J is TRBJ2-1 and V is TRBV5-1, with D possibly TRBD1 on 6 matching bases. CDR1 SGHRS and CDR2 YFSETQ come from the germline V gene. CDR3 length: 14 residues. Deletions cut 4 bases from V and 5 bases from J, with 13 bases between. CDR3 protein: CASSGGQFNNEQFF. The CDR3 DNA is TGCGCCAGCAGCGGCGGACAGTTTAACAATGAGCAGTTCTTC. Full variable domain (outside the CDR3, taken from reference TRBV5-1 and TRBJ2-1): KAGVTQTPRYLIKTRGQQVTLSCSPISGHRSVSWYQQTPGQGLQFLFEYFSETQRNKGNFPGRFSGRQFSNSRSEMNVSTLELGDSALYLCASSGGQFNNEQFFGPGTRLTVL.

The rearrangement uses TRBV6-2 or TRBV6-3 and TRBJ1-2, with D unresolved. Trimming cost V 2 bases and J 8 bases, with 9 bases left between them. This CDR3 is 12 amino acids long. Germline V CDR1 and CDR2: MNHEY, SVGEGT. The CDR3 nucleotides read TGTGCCAGCAGTTACGAGTGGTACGGCTACACCTTC. It encodes CASSYEWYGYTF.

The genes are TRBV5-1 and TRBJ1-3; 7 nucleotides line up with TRBD1. The V gene's germline CDR1 is SGHRS and CDR2 YFSETQ. Losses at the gene ends were 4 bases for V and 0 bases for J; bases not matched to a gene: 4. CDR3 length: 15 residues. CDR3 sequence reads: CASSTGVNSGNTIYF. CDR3 DNA sequence: TGCGCCAGCAGCACAGGGGTTAACTCTGGAAACACCATATATTTT.